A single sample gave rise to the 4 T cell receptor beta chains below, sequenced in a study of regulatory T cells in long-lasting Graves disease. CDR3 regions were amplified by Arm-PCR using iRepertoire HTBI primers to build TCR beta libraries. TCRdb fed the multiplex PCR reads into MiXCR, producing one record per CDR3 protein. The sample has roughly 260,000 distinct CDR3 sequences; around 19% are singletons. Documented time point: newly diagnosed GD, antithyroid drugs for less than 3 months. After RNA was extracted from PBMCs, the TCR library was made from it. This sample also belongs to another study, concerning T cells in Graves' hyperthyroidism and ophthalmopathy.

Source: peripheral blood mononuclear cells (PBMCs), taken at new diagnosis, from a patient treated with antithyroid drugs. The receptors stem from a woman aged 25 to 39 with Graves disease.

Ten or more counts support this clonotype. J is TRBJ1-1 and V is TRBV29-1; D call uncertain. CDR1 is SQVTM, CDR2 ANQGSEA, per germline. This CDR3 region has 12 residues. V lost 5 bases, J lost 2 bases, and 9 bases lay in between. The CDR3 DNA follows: TGCAGCGTTATTCCCAGTAACACTGAAGCTTTCTTT. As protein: CSVIPSNTEAFF.

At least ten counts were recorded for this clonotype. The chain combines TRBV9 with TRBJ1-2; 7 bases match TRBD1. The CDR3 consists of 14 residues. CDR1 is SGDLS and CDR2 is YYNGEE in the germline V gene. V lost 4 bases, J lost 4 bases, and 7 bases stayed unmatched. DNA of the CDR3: TGTGCCAGCAGCACCAGGGGGTTCGGCTATGGCTACACCTTC. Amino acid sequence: CASSTRGFGYGYTF.

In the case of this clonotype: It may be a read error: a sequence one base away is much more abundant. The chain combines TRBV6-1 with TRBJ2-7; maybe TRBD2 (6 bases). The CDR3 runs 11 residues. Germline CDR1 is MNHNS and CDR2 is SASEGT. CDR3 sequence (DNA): TGTGTCAGCAAGGAGGGGTACGAGCAGTACTTC. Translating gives CVSKEGYEQYF.

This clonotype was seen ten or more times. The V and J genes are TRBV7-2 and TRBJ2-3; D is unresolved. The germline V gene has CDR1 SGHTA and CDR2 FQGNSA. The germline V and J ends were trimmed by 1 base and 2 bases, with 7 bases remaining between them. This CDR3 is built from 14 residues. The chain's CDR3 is CASSLVSNTDTQYF. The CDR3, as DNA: TGTGCCAGCAGCTTAGTGTCCAACACAGATACGCAGTATTTT. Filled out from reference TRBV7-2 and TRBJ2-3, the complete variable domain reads GAGVSQSPSNKVTEKGKDVELRCDPISGHTALYWYRQSLGQGLEFLIYFQGNSAPDKSGLPSDRFSAERTGGSVSTLTIQRTQQEDSAVYLCASSLVSNTDTQYFGPGTRLTVL.